The 9 T cell receptor beta chains given below trace back to one sample, sequenced in a study of cytomegalovirus exposure and HLA in healthy donors. The primer mix had 60 Vbeta and 13 Jbeta primers. Method: immunoSEQ multiplex PCR; TCRdb's copy keeps in-frame clones and lacks some. Of over 70,000 clones in the sample, over 70% are singletons; the top ten hold roughly an eighth. The sample was PBMCs. Receptor source: a human donor in good health.

This clone was counted a few times. V gene TRBV7-2 combines with J gene TRBJ2-5, with 7 bases aligning to TRBD1. V dropped 5 bases and J dropped 4; count of bases not matched to a gene: 7. The germline CDR1 and CDR2 sequences are SGHTA and FQGNSA. This CDR3 comprises 14 residues. CDR3 protein: CASSPRQGSETQYF. CDR3 sequence (DNA): TGTGCCAGCAGCCCGAGACAGGGATCAGAGACCCAGTACTTC.

The chain couples TRBV11-2 to TRBJ1-2; 8 nucleotides line up with TRBD1. This CDR3 region has 14 residues. The J segment lost 7 bases and the V segment lost 4 bases, leaving 8 bases of the junction unmatched. Germline CDR1 SGHAT, CDR2 FQNNGV. CDR3 bases: TGTGCCAGCAGCTCCCTCCGGGACAGGTCTGGCTACACCTTC. Translated, it gives CASSSLRDRSGYTF. The full variable domain, with the rest looked up from reference TRBV11-2 and TRBJ1-2, is EAGVAQSPRYKIIEKRQSVAFWCNPISGHATLYWYQQILGQGPKLLIQFQNNGVVDDSQLPKDRFSAERLKGVDSTLKIQPAKLEDSAVYLCASSSLRDRSGYTFGSGTRLTVV.

The V call is TRBV4-2, the J call TRBJ2-7; D may be TRBD2 (5 bases). This CDR3 has 16 residues. With 0 bases removed from V and 2 bases from J, the gap between germline ends came to 14 bases. Germline V gene data show CDR1 as LGHNA and CDR2 as YNFKEQ. CDR3 DNA sequence: TGTGCCAGCAGCCAAGATGGGAGCCGGCCTACCTACGAGCAGTACTTC. Its protein product is CASSQDGSRPTYEQYF.

CDR3 bases: TGTGCCATCATGAGGATTCCCGGGAGGGCCCGCTCCGGGGCCAACGTCCTGACTTTC. Translated: CAIMRIPGRARSGANVLTF. The V call is TRBV6-4, the J call TRBJ2-6, with 8 bases aligning to TRBD2. V trimming: 10 bases; J trimming: 4 bases; junction bases outside the gene matches: 21. This CDR3 region has 19 residues. Germline V gene sequence: CDR1 MRHNA, CDR2 SNTAGT.

The chain has TRBV5-1 and TRBJ1-2; no clear D. Germline assignment: CDR1 SGHRS and CDR2 YFSETQ. V was pared by 1 base and J by 5 bases, with 9 bases between. The CDR3 consists of 13 residues. DNA for the CDR3: TGCGCCAGCAGCTTGAACAGAGAATATGGCTACACCTTC. Amino acids: CASSLNREYGYTF.

The rearrangement joins TRBV11-2 to TRBJ1-1; 12 nucleotides match TRBD1. Germline V gene sequence: CDR1 SGHAT, CDR2 FQNNGV. The CDR3 spans 14 residues. The V and J ends lost 6 bases and 6 bases, in that order; junction bases with no gene match: 5. As DNA, the CDR3 is TGTGCCAGCAGTCTCCGGGACAGGGGGCCTGAAGCTTTCTTT. Translating it yields CASSLRDRGPEAFF.

The genes are TRBV5-1 and TRBJ2-1; D remains unclear. Germline values: CDR1 SGHRS, CDR2 YFSETQ. The V end was cut by 0 bases, the J end by 3 bases, with 10 bases between. This CDR3 has 15 amino acids. The CDR3 loop is CASSLGAIFYNEQFF. The DNA of the CDR3 is TGCGCCAGCAGCTTGGGGGCTATTTTCTACAATGAGCAGTTCTTC. The full variable domain, with the rest looked up from reference TRBV5-1 and TRBJ2-1, is KAGVTQTPRYLIKTRGQQVTLSCSPISGHRSVSWYQQTPGQGLQFLFEYFSETQRNKGNFPGRFSGRQFSNSRSEMNVSTLELGDSALYLCASSLGAIFYNEQFFGPGTRLTVL.

CDR3 amino acids: CASSISRQSNYGYTF. DNA for the CDR3: TGTGCCAGCAGCATATCTCGACAGTCTAACTATGGCTACACCTTC. The V gene is TRBV7-9, the J gene TRBJ1-2; a weak D match, TRBD1 (5 bases). The CDR3 runs to 15 residues. CDR1 SEHNR and CDR2 FQNEAQ come from the germline V gene (reference sequence). Trimming left V 5 bases short and J 0 bases short, with 13 bases between.

V usage is TRBV5-1 and J usage is TRBJ2-3; TRBD2 matches at 9 bases. CDR1 is SGHRS and CDR2 is YFSETQ in the germline V gene. With 0 bases clipped from V and 4 bases from J, the junction kept 6 bases outside the gene matches. This CDR3 is 16 amino acids long. The CDR3 loop reads CASSLGASGIADTQYF. CDR3 DNA sequence: TGCGCCAGCAGCTTGGGTGCTAGCGGGATCGCAGATACGCAGTATTTT.